This T cell receptor beta chain was identified in a study of T cells expressing NK-cell markers. Whole-study context: Underlying the TCR beta repertoires were sorted CD3+CD56+NKG2C+, CD3+CD56+NKG2C- and CD3+CD56-NKG2C+ T cells. Findings and caveats of the study: One observes that, in several donors, these clonotypes were also the leading ones within the CD3+CD56-NKG2C+ fraction. More than five donors showed dominant NKG2C+ clonotypes comprising roughly 1.0-7.5% of their CD8+ T cells.

This CDR3 comprises 17 residues. Germline lookup yields CDR1 MNHNS and CDR2 SASEGT. Concerning this clonotype itself: The target antigen is unknown.

Reprocessing the 5' RACE reads, TCRdb reports a single entry for every CDR3 protein and omits DNA. The table for this sample gives some 450,000 distinct CDR3 sequences. Sample: blood T cells: a sorted CD56 or NKG2C T cell subset, CD4+ or CD8+ T cells, or bulk PBMC T cells (not recorded which). V usage is TRBV6-1 and J usage is TRBJ2-7; TCRdb's D call of TRBD2 is untestable without DNA. This TCR came from a woman between 18 and 70 years old in good health. The CDR3 sequence is CASGKALVAGGSYEQYF.